These 15 T cell receptor beta chains originate from one sample sequenced in a study of CD8+CD57+ T cells in acquired aplastic anemia. TCR beta VDJ and CDR3 profiling used genomic DNA as template. TCRdb recomputed calls from the reads with MiXCR, one row per CDR3 protein. The sample yields 200,000 to 250,000 distinct CDR3 sequences, roughly 33% seen once. Input material: sorted CD4+, CD8+, or CD8+CD57+ T cells (not recorded which) from PBMCs. Receptors were obtained from a human donor in good health, serving as a control.

The chain links TRBV24-1 to TRBJ1-4; D not resolved. CDR1 is KGHDR, CDR2 SFDVKD, per germline. There are 9 residues in the CDR3. The CDR3, as DNA: TGTGCAACTAATGAAAAACTGTTTTTT. Translated: CATNEKLFF.

This clonotype was seen repeatedly, ten times or more. CDR3 sequence (DNA): TGTGCCAGTAGTTCCCGCCCCGGGACAGGTACTTCACCCCTCCACTTT. Amino acid sequence: CASSSRPGTGTSPLHF. The V and J genes are TRBV19 and TRBJ1-6, with 8 bases identical to TRBD1. Trimming took 5 bases from V and 9 from J; bases not matched to a gene: 12. There are 16 residues in the CDR3. Germline V gene lookup returns CDR1 LNHDA and CDR2 SQIVND (reference sequence).

The chain uses TRBV7-9 and TRBJ2-1; D ambiguous. Trimming left V 5 bases short and J 7 bases short, with 9 bases between. The CDR3 consists of 12 residues. Per germline, CDR1 SEHNR and CDR2 FQNEAQ (reference sequence). This CDR3 reads CASSPGPNEQFF. In DNA form, the CDR3 reads TGTGCCAGCAGCCCCGGACCGAATGAGCAGTTCTTC.

This clonotype was picked up a small number of times. This chain joins TRBV19 and TRBJ2-7, with 10 nucleotides matching TRBD1. The V and J ends lost 5 bases and 2 bases, in that order; junction bases with no gene match: 6. There are 15 residues in the CDR3. CDR1 LNHDA and CDR2 SQIVND come from the germline V gene (reference sequence). DNA of the CDR3: TGTGCCAGTAGTTCCGGGACAGGGGCTGCCTACGAGCAGTACTTC. Translating it yields CASSSGTGAAYEQYF.

This clonotype was seen a handful of times. For the CDR3, the DNA is TGTGCCAGCTCACCGGGGGGTGACATTCAGTACTTC. Translating gives CASSPGGDIQYF. The chain uses TRBV18 and TRBJ2-4, with D maybe TRBD2 (6 bases). The CDR3 is made up of 12 amino acids. Germline CDR1 is KGHSH and CDR2 is LQKENI. Deletions cut 3 bases from V and 8 bases from J, with 8 bases between.

This clonotype has only a few counts. V gene TRBV4-3 combines with J gene TRBJ2-7, with 7 bases aligning to TRBD2. CDR3 size: 15 residues. Germline CDR1 LGHNA, CDR2 YSLEER. Trimming removed 0 bases from V and 2 bases from J; junction bases left unmatched: 4. The CDR3, as DNA: TGCGCCAGCAGCCAAGAGCTAGCGGAAACCTACGAGCAGTACTTC. Translation gives CASSQELAETYEQYF.

This clonotype has at least ten counts. J is TRBJ2-3 and V is TRBV7-2, with 11 bases identical to TRBD2. The ends lost 6 bases at V and 2 bases at J; junction bases unmatched: 10. The CDR3 extends over 17 amino acids. The germline gives CDR1 SGHTA, CDR2 FQGNSA. In nucleotides, the CDR3 is TGTGCCAGCAGACCCGGGACTAGCGGTACCAACACAGATACGCAGTATTTT. It is translated as CASRPGTSGTNTDTQYF.

The V gene is TRBV5-1, the J gene TRBJ2-5, with 8 bases that match TRBD1. CDR3 length: 17 amino acids. Trimming took 0 bases from V and 5 from J; bases not matched to a gene: 12. The germline V gene has CDR1 SGHRS and CDR2 YFSETQ. This CDR3 is CASSLDRNRGAVETQYF. The CDR3 coding sequence is TGCGCCAGCAGCTTGGACAGGAACAGGGGGGCTGTGGAGACCCAGTACTTC.

This clonotype was recorded once. The chain joins TRBV20-1 to TRBJ1-6; TRBD1 matches at 7 bases. Germline V CDR1 and CDR2: DFQATT, SNEGSKA (reference sequence). The CDR3 runs 14 residues. Losses at the gene ends were 2 bases for V and 5 bases for J; bases not matched to a gene: 3. CDR3: CSARPGGHNSPLHF. The CDR3 DNA reads as TGCAGTGCTAGACCAGGGGGTCATAATTCACCCCTCCACTTT.

V and J are TRBV13 and TRBJ1-1; 8 bases match TRBD1. The V gene end was trimmed by 4 bases and the J gene end by 7 bases; junction bases not matched to a gene: 5. Germline loops: CDR1 PRHDT, CDR2 FYEKMQ (reference sequence). This CDR3 is built from 13 residues. The CDR3 here is CASSSGQGDEAFF. In DNA form, the CDR3 reads TGTGCCAGCAGCTCCGGACAGGGCGATGAAGCTTTCTTT.

The chain joins TRBV27 to TRBJ2-7; TRBD2 agrees at 9 bases. Trimming removed 7 bases from V and 12 bases from J; junction bases left unmatched: 13. The CDR3 covers 13 residues. Germline V gene lookup returns CDR1 MNHEY and CDR2 SMNVEV (reference sequence). The CDR3 region has the DNA TGTGCCAGCAATCCGGGCGGGGGGGGTGGGCGGTACTTC. Translating it yields CASNPGGGGGRYF.

The chain recombines TRBV7-3 with TRBJ2-6; 12 bases are shared with TRBD1. Germline lookup yields CDR1 SGHTA and CDR2 FQGTGA. The CDR3 runs to 20 residues. The V segment lost 5 bases and the J segment 6 bases; nucleotides outside the gene matches: 17. CDR3 protein: CASSRHPPGQGAKEANVLTF. Here the CDR3 DNA reads TGTGCCAGCAGCCGCCACCCTCCGGGACAGGGGGCGAAGGAGGCCAACGTCCTGACTTTC.

Of note for this clonotype: A much larger clone differs from this one at a single base, so this may be a read error. It is likely a read error, because the conserved phenylalanine at the end of the CDR3 is missing. No DNA is shown, since the ends of the CDR3 on it are uncertain; the CDR3 is the one TCRdb lists. The chain carries TRBV2 and TRBJ1-2. Per the germline V gene, CDR1 is SNHLY and CDR2 is FYNNEI. The CDR3 totals 14 residues, both ends included. The CDR3 here is CASSDSIGWYGCTL.

The chain recombines TRBV10-3 with TRBJ2-3, with 12 nucleotides matching TRBD2. The junction had 5 bases not matched to a gene; V was cut back by 7 bases and J by 3 bases. The CDR3 is 15 amino acids. Germline V gene data show CDR1 as ENHRY and CDR2 as SYGVKD. CDR3 region: CAINGLAGGTDTQYF. CDR3 nucleotide sequence: TGTGCCATCAATGGCCTAGCGGGAGGGACAGATACGCAGTATTTT.

This clonotype was observed many times. The chain is built from TRBV7-2 and TRBJ2-1; D gene ambiguous. V was pared by 0 bases and J by 12 bases, with 6 bases between. CDR1 and CDR2 (germline): SGHTA, FQGNSA. The CDR3 is 11 residues long. CDR3: CASSLAFRQFF. DNA of the CDR3: TGTGCCAGCAGCTTAGCTTTCCGGCAGTTCTTC.